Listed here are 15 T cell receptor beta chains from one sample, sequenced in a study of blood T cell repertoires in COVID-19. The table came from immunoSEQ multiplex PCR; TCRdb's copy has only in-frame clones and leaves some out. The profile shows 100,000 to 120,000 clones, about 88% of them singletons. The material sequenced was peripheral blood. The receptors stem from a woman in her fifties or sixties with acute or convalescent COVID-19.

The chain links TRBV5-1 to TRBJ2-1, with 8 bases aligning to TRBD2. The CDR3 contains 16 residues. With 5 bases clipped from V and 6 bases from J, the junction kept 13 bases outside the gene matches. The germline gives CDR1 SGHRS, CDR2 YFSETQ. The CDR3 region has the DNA TGCGCCAGCAGTCCAACCGGGACTAGTGGGGCCAATGAGCAGTTCTTC. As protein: CASSPTGTSGANEQFF.

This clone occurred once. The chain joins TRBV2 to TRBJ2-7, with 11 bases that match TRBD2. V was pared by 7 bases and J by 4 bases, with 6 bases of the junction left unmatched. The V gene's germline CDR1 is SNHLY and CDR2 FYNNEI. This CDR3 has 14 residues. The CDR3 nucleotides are TGTGCCAGCAACCTAGCGGGAGGACGATACGAGCAGTACTTC. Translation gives CASNLAGGRYEQYF. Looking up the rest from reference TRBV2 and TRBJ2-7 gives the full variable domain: EPEVTQTPSHQVTQMGQEVILRCVPISNHLYFYWYRQILGQKVEFLVSFYNNEISEKSEIFDDQFSVERPDGSNFTLKIRSTKLEDSAMYFCASNLAGGRYEQYFGPGTRLTVT.

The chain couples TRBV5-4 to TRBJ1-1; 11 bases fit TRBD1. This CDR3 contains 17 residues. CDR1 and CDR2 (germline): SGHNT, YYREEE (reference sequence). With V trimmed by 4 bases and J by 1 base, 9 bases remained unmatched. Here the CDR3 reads CASSVRDRGLTNTEAFF. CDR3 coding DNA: TGTGCCAGCAGCGTCAGGGACAGGGGGTTAACGAACACTGAAGCTTTCTTT.

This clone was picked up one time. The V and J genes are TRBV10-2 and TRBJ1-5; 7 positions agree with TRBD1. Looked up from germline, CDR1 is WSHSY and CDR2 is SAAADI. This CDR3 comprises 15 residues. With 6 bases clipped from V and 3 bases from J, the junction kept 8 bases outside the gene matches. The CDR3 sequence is CASSSGTEFNQPQHF. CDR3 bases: TGCGCCAGCAGCTCCGGGACAGAATTCAATCAGCCCCAGCATTTT.

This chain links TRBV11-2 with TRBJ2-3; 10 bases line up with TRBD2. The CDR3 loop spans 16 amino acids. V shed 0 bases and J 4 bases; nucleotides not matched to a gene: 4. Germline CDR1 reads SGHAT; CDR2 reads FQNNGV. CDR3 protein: CASSLDLAGESDTQYF. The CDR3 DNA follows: TGTGCCAGCAGCTTAGACCTAGCGGGAGAATCAGATACGCAGTATTTT.

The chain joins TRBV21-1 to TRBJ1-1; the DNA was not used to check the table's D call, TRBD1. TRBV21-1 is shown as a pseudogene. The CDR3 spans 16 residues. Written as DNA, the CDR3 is TGTGCCAGCCCTTGGTTGGACAGGCGGTCGATCACTGAAGCTTTCTTT. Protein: CASPWLDRRSITEAFF.

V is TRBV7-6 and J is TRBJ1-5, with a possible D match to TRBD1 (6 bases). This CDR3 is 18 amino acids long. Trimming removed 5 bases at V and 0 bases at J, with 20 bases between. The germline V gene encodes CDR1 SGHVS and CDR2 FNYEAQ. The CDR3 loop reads CASSPGRGALYSNQPQHF. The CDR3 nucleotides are TGTGCCAGCAGCCCGGGGAGGGGGGCTCTCTATAGCAATCAGCCCCAGCATTTT.

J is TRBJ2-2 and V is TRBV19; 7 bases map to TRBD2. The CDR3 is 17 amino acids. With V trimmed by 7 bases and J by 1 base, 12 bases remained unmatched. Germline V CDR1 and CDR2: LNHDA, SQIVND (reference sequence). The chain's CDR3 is CASTPGLERGNTGELFF. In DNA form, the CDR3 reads TGTGCCAGTACCCCCGGTTTGGAGCGGGGGAACACCGGGGAGCTGTTTTTT.

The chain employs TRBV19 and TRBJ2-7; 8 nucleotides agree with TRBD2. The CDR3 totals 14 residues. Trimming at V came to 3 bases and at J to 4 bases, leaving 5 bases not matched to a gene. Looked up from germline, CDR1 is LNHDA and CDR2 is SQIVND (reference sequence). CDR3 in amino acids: CASSIQAGDYEQYF. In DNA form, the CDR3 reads TGTGCCAGTAGTATCCAAGCGGGAGATTACGAGCAGTACTTC.

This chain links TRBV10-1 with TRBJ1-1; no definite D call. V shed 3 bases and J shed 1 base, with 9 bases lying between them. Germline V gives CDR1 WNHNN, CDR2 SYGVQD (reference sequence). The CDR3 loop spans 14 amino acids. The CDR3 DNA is TGCGCCAGCAGTGATGTAGGAGGGAACACTGAAGCTTTCTTT. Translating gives CASSDVGGNTEAFF.

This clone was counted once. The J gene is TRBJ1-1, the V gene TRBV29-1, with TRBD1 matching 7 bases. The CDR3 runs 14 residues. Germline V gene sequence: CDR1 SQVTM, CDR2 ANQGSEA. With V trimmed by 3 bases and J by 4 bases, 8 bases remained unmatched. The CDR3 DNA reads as TGCAGCGTTGACCGTTTGACAGGGAGCACTGAAGCTTTCTTT. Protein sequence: CSVDRLTGSTEAFF.

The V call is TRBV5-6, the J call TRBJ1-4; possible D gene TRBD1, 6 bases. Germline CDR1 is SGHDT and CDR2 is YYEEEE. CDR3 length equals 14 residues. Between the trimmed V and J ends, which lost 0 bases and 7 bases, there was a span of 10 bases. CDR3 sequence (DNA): TGTGCCAGCAGCTTGGTATCCAGGGGTGAAAAACTGTTTTTT. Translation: CASSLVSRGEKLFF.

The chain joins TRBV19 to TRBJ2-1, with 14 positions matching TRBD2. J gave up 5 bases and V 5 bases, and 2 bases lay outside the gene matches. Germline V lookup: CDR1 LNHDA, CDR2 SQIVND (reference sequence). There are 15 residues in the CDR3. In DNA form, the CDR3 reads TGTGCCAGTAGTGGACTAGCGGGAGGTAACAATGAGCAGTTCTTC. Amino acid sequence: CASSGLAGGNNEQFF.

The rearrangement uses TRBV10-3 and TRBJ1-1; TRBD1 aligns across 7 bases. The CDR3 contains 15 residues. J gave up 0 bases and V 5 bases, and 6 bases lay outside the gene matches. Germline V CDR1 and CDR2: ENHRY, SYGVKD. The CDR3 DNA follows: TGTGCCATCAGTTTACAGGGGCAGGTGAACACTGAAGCTTTCTTT. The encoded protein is CAISLQGQVNTEAFF.

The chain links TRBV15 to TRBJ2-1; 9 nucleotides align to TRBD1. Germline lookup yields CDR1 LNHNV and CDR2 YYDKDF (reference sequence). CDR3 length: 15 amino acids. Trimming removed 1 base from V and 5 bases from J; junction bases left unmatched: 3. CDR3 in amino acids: CATSRGGTGNNEQFF. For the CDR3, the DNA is TGTGCCACCAGCAGAGGCGGGACAGGGAACAATGAGCAGTTCTTC.